The 31 T cell receptor beta chains below come from one sample, sequenced in a study of blood T cells in healthy people across ages. Using a J-beta primer mix together with a sample-barcoded 5' primer, a second PCR was run for about 6 to 12 cycles. TCRdb reprocessed the 5' RACE reads with MiXCR, giving one entry per CDR3 protein. The table lists more than 900,000 distinct CDR3 sequences, about 23% of them singletons, with approximately 0.7% in the top ten. This sample was also put to use in a study of T cells of mothers and their children.

Sequencing was done on a sample of blood. These receptors originate from a girl aged 2-9 years in good health.

The rearrangement links TRBV12-3 or TRBV12-4 to TRBJ1-1; D not certain. The CDR3 length is 13 residues. Trimming took 8 bases from V and 3 from J, leaving 13 bases between them. The CDR3 sequence: CASQREVDTEAFF. CDR3 nucleotide sequence: TGTGCCAGCCAAAGGGAAGTGGACACTGAAGCTTTCTTT.

This clonotype turned up a few times. The rearrangement links TRBV29-1 to TRBJ1-1; no clear D gene. The ends were cut back, 4 bases at V and 2 bases at J, with 14 bases in the middle. The germline CDR1 and CDR2 sequences are SQVTM and ANQGSEA. The CDR3 is 14 amino acids. The CDR3 region is CSVGTSRVNTEAFF. The CDR3 nucleotides read TGCAGCGTTGGCACCTCAAGGGTAAACACTGAAGCTTTCTTT. The whole variable domain, remainder taken from reference TRBV29-1 and TRBJ1-1, is SAVISQKPSRDICQRGTSLTIQCQVDSQVTMMFWYRQQPGQSLTLIATANQGSEATYESGFVIDKFPISRPNLTFSTLTVSNMSPEDSSIYLCSVGTSRVNTEAFFGQGTRLTVV.

This chain joins TRBV29-1 and TRBJ1-2; D remains ambiguous. CDR1 is SQVTM and CDR2 is ANQGSEA in the germline V gene. The CDR3 is made up of 11 amino acids. V was clipped by 2 bases and J by 13 bases, with 14 bases between them. The CDR3 nucleotides are TGCAGCGTTGAACGGGAGGCAAGCCCCACCTTC. This gives the protein CSVEREASPTF.

This sequence joins TRBV7-3 and TRBJ2-3, with 12 bases matching TRBD2. Germline V lookup: CDR1 SGHTA, CDR2 FQGTGA. V shed 5 bases, J shed 8 bases, and the junction held 11 bases outside the gene matches. CDR3 length: 16 amino acids. CDR3 sequence: CASSLLAGGPHGTQYF. CDR3 sequence (DNA): TGTGCCAGCAGCCTTCTAGCGGGAGGGCCCCATGGTACGCAGTATTTT.

This clonotype was seen only a few times. This chain joins TRBV7-2 and TRBJ1-2; weak D call: TRBD1 (6 bases). The germline V gene encodes CDR1 SGHTA and CDR2 FQGNSA. The CDR3 loop spans 14 amino acids. V lost 1 base and J lost 7, with 13 bases in between. CDR3 sequence (DNA): TGTGCCAGCAGCTTAGAGACAGGCCCACGTGGCTACACCTTC. Protein product: CASSLETGPRGYTF.

Written as DNA, the CDR3 is TGTGCCAGCAGCTTCCTAGACGGATTCTCCTACGAGCAGTACTTC. Protein product: CASSFLDGFSYEQYF. V is TRBV11-2 and J is TRBJ2-7; unclear D gene. This CDR3 contains 15 residues. Germline-derived CDR1 and CDR2 are SGHAT and FQNNGV. V dropped 3 bases and J dropped 0 bases, with 12 bases sitting between them.

Remarks on this clonotype: The junction differs from germline at one of its ends, possibly a read error. The chain uses TRBV7-9 and TRBJ2-3; possibly TRBD1 for D (5 bases). The CDR3 consists of 14 residues. CDR1 and CDR2 from the germline V gene are SEHNR and FQNEAQ (reference sequence). CDR3 amino acids: CASNVDGLTGTQYF. The CDR3 DNA reads as TGTGCCAGCAACGTGGACGGTTTAACAGGTACGCAGTATTTT.

The chain carries TRBV6-5 and TRBJ2-1, with a weak D call TRBD2 (6 bases). V dropped 2 bases and J dropped 6 bases, with 14 bases sitting between them. CDR3 length: 15 residues. The V gene's germline CDR1 is MNHEY and CDR2 SVGAGI. The CDR3 DNA reads as TGTGCCAGCAGTTACGGCCAGGTTAGCGGCAATGAGCAGTTCTTC. Translation: CASSYGQVSGNEQFF.

This chain connects TRBV21-1 to TRBJ2-4; the table's D gene call, TRBD1, was not cross checked with the DNA. TRBV21-1 is annotated as a pseudogene. This CDR3 contains 16 residues. The CDR3 coding sequence is TGTGCCAGCAGCGGACGTCGCCCCTATGCCAAAAACATTCAGTACTTC. Residues: CASSGRRPYAKNIQYF.

V and J are TRBV7-6 and TRBJ2-1, with D perhaps TRBD1 (5 bases). V lost 2 bases and J 0 bases, leaving 14 bases between the germline ends. The CDR3 is 17 residues long. Per germline, CDR1 SGHVS and CDR2 FNYEAQ. The CDR3 DNA is TGTGCCAGCAGCTTAATCCAGACAGACCGCTCCTACAATGAGCAGTTCTTC. Amino acid sequence: CASSLIQTDRSYNEQFF.

There are a few counts of this clonotype. The chain has TRBV5-1 and TRBJ2-5; D not resolved. Near its end, the DNA agrees better with TRBJ2-1, so the J call may be wrong. CDR3 size: 12 residues. Germline CDR1 and CDR2: SGHRS and YFSETQ. The CDR3 DNA reads TGCGCCAGCAGCTTCGCATTAGAGGAGCAGTTCTTC. Amino acid sequence: CASSFALEEQFF.

This clonotype has more than one count but fewer than ten. CDR3 bases: TGTGCCAGCAGCTACCCTCCGGGGGGCAAAGAGACCCAGTACTTC. It yields the protein CASSYPPGGKETQYF. The chain uses TRBV11-2 and TRBJ2-5; D may be TRBD2 (7 bases). V was pared by 4 bases and J by 3 bases, with 15 bases between. Germline values: CDR1 SGHAT, CDR2 FQNNGV. CDR3 length: 15 amino acids.

This clonotype was counted between two and nine times. The chain combines TRBV28 with TRBJ2-7, with unresolved D. The germline V gene has CDR1 MDHEN and CDR2 SYDVKM. V lost 5 bases and J lost 5, with 7 bases in between. CDR3 length: 11 residues. CDR3 DNA: TGTGCCAGCAGTATAAACGACGAGCAGTACTTC. This translates into CASSINDEQYF.

The sample holds a few counts of this clonotype. At one end the junction does not follow the germline gene, possibly because of a read error. This rearrangement joins TRBV2 to TRBJ2-5; no clear D gene. The CDR3 is made up of 11 amino acids. Germline CDR1 SNHLY, CDR2 FYNNEI. The CDR3 sequence is CASSPAEAQYF. The CDR3 DNA reads TGTGCCAGCAGTCCTGCAGAGGCCCAGTACTTC.

The gene calls are TRBV12-3 or TRBV12-4 and TRBJ2-5; D is perhaps TRBD1 or TRBD2 (5 bases each). The J call is uncertain, as TRBJ2-1 better fits the DNA end. The CDR3 totals 13 residues. CDR3 nucleotides: TGTGCCAGCAGTTTTCCCGGGACGGCTGAGCAGTTCTTC. This gives the protein CASSFPGTAEQFF.

CDR3 nucleotide sequence: TGTGCCAGCAGTGAATATATCGGAGTGAGTGGGGACAGGGTGTCGGAGGGCTACACCTTC. Translation: CASSEYIGVSGDRVSEGYTF. The V and J genes are TRBV25-1 and TRBJ1-2, with 9 bases aligning to TRBD1. There are 20 residues in the CDR3. The J segment lost 8 bases and the V segment lost 0 bases, leaving 22 bases of the junction unmatched. Germline V CDR1 and CDR2: MGHDK, SYGVNS.

The table lists this clonotype with a few counts. The chain combines TRBV20-1 with TRBJ2-1; tentatively, D is TRBD1 or TRBD2 (5 bases each). The J call is doubtful: the DNA matches TRBJ2-5 better. Germline CDR1 is DFQATT and CDR2 is SNEGSKA (reference sequence). The CDR3 spans 13 residues. The CDR3 region has the DNA TGCAGTACTCAGGATGGGGGACGAGCGACCCAGTACTTC. This sequence encodes CSTQDGGRATQYF.

The chain is built from TRBV5-1 and TRBJ2-7, with D hard to call. The CDR3 totals 14 residues. Germline V gene sequence: CDR1 SGHRS, CDR2 YFSETQ. Deletions cut 0 bases from V and 7 bases from J, with 14 bases between. The CDR3 sequence is CASSLGQTLGEQYF. The CDR3, as DNA: TGCGCCAGCAGCTTGGGGCAGACTCTGGGGGAGCAGTACTTC.

This clonotype was detected once. The chain combines TRBV7-9 with TRBJ2-5; TRBD1 matches 9 bases. The last part of the DNA fits TRBJ1-2 better; the J call may be wrong. The CDR3 consists of 15 residues. Germline CDR1 reads SEHNR; CDR2 reads FQNEAQ (reference sequence). The DNA of the CDR3 is TGTGCCAGCAGCTTATCGGGGGACAGGGCGAATGGCTACACCTTC. Protein: CASSLSGDRANGYTF.

The V gene is TRBV5-1, the J gene TRBJ1-2; 7 positions match TRBD1. The germline gives CDR1 SGHRS, CDR2 YFSETQ. The V gene end was trimmed by 6 bases and the J gene end by 7 bases; junction bases not matched to a gene: 6. This CDR3 has 12 amino acids. The CDR3 here is CASKSTGTGYTF. The CDR3 DNA reads TGCGCCAGCAAATCGACAGGGACTGGCTACACCTTC.

This clonotype was observed a handful of times. V usage is TRBV7-9 and J usage is TRBJ2-1, with D maybe TRBD2 (7 bases). Germline loops: CDR1 SEHNR, CDR2 FQNEAQ (reference sequence). Trimming pared 9 bases from V and 5 bases from J, leaving 26 bases between. The CDR3 totals 17 residues. Written as DNA, the CDR3 is TGTGCCAGTCCTGCCCCCCCCGGGTGGGGGGGCGACAATGAGCAGTTCTTC. This translates into CASPAPPGWGGDNEQFF.

The gene calls are TRBV9 and TRBJ2-5; TRBD1 agrees at 7 bases. The trim removed 2 bases at V and 4 bases at J, leaving 5 bases unmatched. Germline CDR1 and CDR2: SGDLS and YYNGEE. There are 14 residues in the CDR3. The CDR3 spells CASSVLDRAETQYF. The CDR3 DNA reads TGTGCCAGCAGCGTCTTAGACAGGGCAGAGACCCAGTACTTC.

This clonotype was counted a few times. The chain joins TRBV12-3 or TRBV12-4 to TRBJ2-5; D gene uncertain. The J call may be mistaken, given a closer DNA end match to TRBJ2-7. This CDR3 comprises 15 residues. The CDR3 nucleotides are TGTGCCAGCAGCCCCTCTGCCCTGTCCCTCTACGAGCAGTACTTC. Translation gives CASSPSALSLYEQYF.

This clonotype was seen only a few times. The V gene is TRBV7-3, the J gene TRBJ1-1; tentative D call: TRBD1 (5 bases). This CDR3 has 13 residues. The germline V gene has CDR1 SGHTA and CDR2 FQGTGA. V was clipped by 3 bases and J by 4 bases, with 9 bases between them. The DNA for the CDR3 is TGTGCCAGCAGCTTGGGCAGGGCCACTGAAGCTTTCTTT. The encoded protein is CASSLGRATEAFF.

The chain uses TRBV20-1 and TRBJ2-5; D is unresolved. The CDR3 contains 12 residues. CDR1 and CDR2 from the germline V gene are DFQATT and SNEGSKA (reference sequence). Trimming stripped 5 bases from V and 5 bases from J, with 12 bases between. The CDR3: CSALNSRETQYF. The CDR3 DNA is TGCAGTGCTCTAAATAGCAGGGAGACCCAGTACTTC.

This clonotype turned up a few times. CDR3 nucleotides: TGCAGTGCTAGAGAGGACAGTACTAATGAAAAACTGTTTTTT. It specifies CSAREDSTNEKLFF. The chain recombines TRBV20-1 with TRBJ1-4, with TRBD1 as a possible D gene (6 bases). The CDR3 sequence is 14 residues long. V was cut by 0 bases and J by 2 bases, with 7 bases left in between. Germline V gene lookup returns CDR1 DFQATT and CDR2 SNEGSKA (reference sequence).

The rearrangement links TRBV7-9 to TRBJ2-5; 8 bases agree with TRBD2. Germline CDR1 is SEHNR and CDR2 is FQNEAQ (reference sequence). With 5 bases clipped from V and 3 bases from J, the junction kept 8 bases outside the gene matches. CDR3 length: 15 amino acids. CDR3 coding DNA: TGTGCCAGCAGCGTTAGACTAGCGATTAAAGAGACCCAGTACTTC. Encoded protein: CASSVRLAIKETQYF.

About this clonotype: The junction does not match germline at one end; this may be a read error. The rearrangement links TRBV12-3 or TRBV12-4 to TRBJ2-6, with D perhaps matching TRBD1 (5 bases). The CDR3 is made up of 13 amino acids. The CDR3 coding sequence is TGTGCCAGCAGGCCATCTGGGGCCAACGTCCCGACTTTC. Its protein is CASRPSGANVPTF.

CDR3 coding DNA: TGTGCCAGCAGCCGCGCTTACAATTCACCCCTCCACTTT. Its protein product is CASSRAYNSPLHF. The rearrangement links TRBV27 to TRBJ1-6; D is undetermined. Trimming left V 6 bases short and J 7 bases short, with 10 bases between. The CDR3 has 13 amino acids. Germline CDR1 is MNHEY and CDR2 is SMNVEV (reference sequence).

This chain joins TRBV28 and TRBJ2-1, with D possibly TRBD2 on 5 matching bases. The germline V gene has CDR1 MDHEN and CDR2 SYDVKM. The CDR3 has 15 amino acids. Between the trimmed V and J ends, which lost 7 bases and 4 bases, there was a span of 17 bases. The CDR3 region has the DNA TGTGCCAGCATGGGAGAAGCGGAGCCTTACAATGAGCAGTTCTTC. This sequence encodes CASMGEAEPYNEQFF.

The chain recombines TRBV12-3 or TRBV12-4 with TRBJ2-7, with 10 positions matching TRBD2. V lost 3 bases to trimming and J lost 4 bases; unmatched junction nucleotides: 6. The CDR3 sequence is 15 residues long. CDR3: CASSLASGGQYEQYF. CDR3 bases: TGTGCCAGCAGTTTGGCTAGCGGGGGCCAATACGAGCAGTACTTC.